The following is a T cell receptor beta chain sequence with its context. What it binds is not known. Sequencing libraries made from TCR beta cDNA carried unique molecular identifiers. Roughly 510,000 cDNA molecules were recovered from an input of about 0.9 to 10 million T cells. TCRdb ran MiXCR on the PCR reads and lists one entry per CDR3 protein. The sample lists about 430,000 distinct CDR3 sequences, approximately 38% seen once, with under 9% in the top ten. The data originate from a study of post-analysis software for immune sequencing data. Whole-study findings and limits: Analysis by F measure revealed that same-batch samples clustered strongly together. Normalized Chao1 diversity in multiple sclerosis patients fell significantly below that of controls. With TRBV5-6, TRBV5-1 and TRBV20-1 included, about 5 TRBV segments were more frequent in patients than in controls.

The ends were cut back, 4 bases at V and 0 bases at J, with 7 bases in the middle. The germline CDR1 and CDR2 sequences are DFQATT and SNEGSKA (reference sequence). This CDR3 region has 13 residues. V is TRBV20-1 and J is TRBJ1-5; no firm D call. This TCR derives from a girl between 2 and 10 years old with multiple sclerosis. Sequences were obtained from blood. The DNA of the CDR3 is TGCAGTGCTATGGGTGATAGCAATCAGCCCCAGCATTTT. It yields the protein CSAMGDSNQPQHF.